This T cell receptor (beta chain) was captured by sequencing in a study of vaccination and CD4 T cells after COVID-19. The wider study: Convalescent patients gave post-COVID blood a median approximately 100 days post-diagnosis, range 35 to 161.

Study results and limitations: There was no significant change from roughly 21 to 40 median reactive clonotypes.

TCRdb recomputed calls from the PCR reads with MiXCR, one row per CDR3 protein. The sample has fewer than 20,000 distinct CDR3 sequences, just over 60% seen once. The trim removed 5 bases at V and 4 bases at J, leaving 11 bases unmatched. Germline V gives CDR1 LNHNV, CDR2 YYDKDF (reference sequence). This CDR3 has 16 residues. This clonotype was counted only a few times. Antigen specificity is unknown. This chain links TRBV15 with TRBJ2-5; 9 bases match TRBD1. Sequencing used CD4+ T cells from blood, obtained after SARS-CoV-2 vaccination. This receptor was identified in a human donor who had recovered from COVID-19. CDR3 sequence (DNA): TGTGCCACCAGCGGATCCGGGACAGGGCTTCCAGAGACCCAGTACTTC. This sequence encodes CATSGSGTGLPETQYF.